This T cell receptor (beta chain) originates from a study of ipilimumab plus nivolumab after autologous stem cell transplantation. The overall study: Both relapsed and primary refractory DLBCL were included.

The CDR3 is 17 residues long. With 2 bases removed from V and 4 bases from J, the gap between germline ends came to 23 bases. Germline lookup yields CDR1 GTSNPN and CDR2 SVGIG (reference sequence). Here immunoSEQ multiplex PCR was the method, and the copy in TCRdb shows in-frame clones only, minus some. The sample lists roughly 9,700 clones; about four fifths were seen once. Sequenced here: PBMCs, sampled in a trial of ipilimumab plus nivolumab as post-transplant consolidation. This receptor was taken from a male donor with diffuse large B-cell lymphoma. The rearrangement links TRBV30 to TRBJ1-2, with D maybe TRBD1 (5 bases). The CDR3 here is CAWSPRQSPAPFYGYTF. The CDR3 nucleotides are TGTGCCTGGAGTCCCCGACAGTCTCCAGCACCCTTCTATGGCTACACCTTC. Based on the CDR3 plus reference TRBV30 and TRBJ1-2, the full variable domain is SQTIHQWPATLVQPVGSPLSLECTVEGTSNPNLYWYRQAAGRGLQLLFYSVGIGQISSEVPQNLSASRPQDRQFILSSKKLLLSDSGFYLCAWSPRQSPAPFYGYTFGSGTRLTVV.